One sample yielded the 9 T cell receptor beta chains listed below, sequenced in a study of blood T cell repertoires in COVID-19. Here immunoSEQ multiplex PCR was the method, and the copy in TCRdb shows in-frame clones only, minus some. The repertoire holds 95,000 to 150,000 clones, 70% to 90% seen once, with 7.6% in the top ten. Material for sequencing was peripheral blood. These receptor sequences come from a man aged 50-59 years with acute or convalescent COVID-19.

This clone was recorded a few times. The V call is TRBV28, the J call TRBJ1-4; D ambiguous. The CDR3 covers 14 residues. Germline V gives CDR1 MDHEN, CDR2 SYDVKM. The V gene lost 3 bases and the J gene lost 0 bases, with 5 bases spanning the gap. In DNA, the CDR3 is TGTGCCAGCAGTTTCAGTGCAACTAATGAAAAACTGTTTTTT. Translated: CASSFSATNEKLFF.

J is TRBJ1-2 and V is TRBV11-2; no clear D gene. Germline V gene lookup returns CDR1 SGHAT and CDR2 FQNNGV. V was trimmed by 6 bases and J by 3 bases, leaving 5 bases between them. This CDR3 spans 11 amino acids. The CDR3 nucleotides are TGTGCCAGCAGGAGGGACTATGGCTACACCTTC. This gives the protein CASRRDYGYTF.

The chain links TRBV6-5 to TRBJ2-3; 11 bases line up with TRBD2. This CDR3 spans 14 amino acids. Germline CDR1 is MNHEY and CDR2 is SVGAGI. Trimming removed 8 bases from V and 6 bases from J; junction bases left unmatched: 7. The chain's CDR3 is CASGIAGGPDTQYF. The CDR3 DNA reads as TGTGCCAGCGGGATAGCGGGAGGGCCGGATACGCAGTATTTT.

The J gene is TRBJ2-1, the V gene TRBV11-2; 11 bases agree with TRBD2. This CDR3 has 16 amino acids. V trimming: 5 bases; J trimming: 10 bases; junction bases outside the gene matches: 13. The germline V gene has CDR1 SGHAT and CDR2 FQNNGV. The CDR3 DNA sequence: TGTGCCAGCAGCCTATCACTAGCGGGGGCTGTTAGGGAGCAGTTCTTC. It encodes CASSLSLAGAVREQFF.

CDR3 coding DNA: TGCGCCAGCAGCTTGGGCCAGGGGGTAAGGACAGATACGCAGTATTTT. Residues: CASSLGQGVRTDTQYF. The chain uses TRBV5-1 and TRBJ2-3; 7 positions agree with TRBD1. The V segment lost 0 bases and the J segment 3 bases; nucleotides outside the gene matches: 7. The CDR3 extends over 16 amino acids. Germline assignment: CDR1 SGHRS and CDR2 YFSETQ.

The chain joins TRBV11-3 to TRBJ2-7, with D perhaps matching TRBD2 (6 bases). This CDR3 spans 14 amino acids. Germline-derived CDR1 and CDR2 are SGHNT and YENEEA. Trimming removed 4 bases from V and 0 bases from J, with 10 bases in between. CDR3 sequence reads: CASSSGLLSYEQYF. The CDR3 DNA reads as TGTGCCAGCAGCTCGGGACTCCTCTCCTACGAGCAGTACTTC.

V and J are TRBV6-4 and TRBJ1-1; D is perhaps TRBD1 (6 bases). This CDR3 is 13 amino acids long. V lost 5 bases and J lost 4, with 11 bases in between. Germline lookup yields CDR1 MRHNA and CDR2 SNTAGT. CDR3 loop: CASSQGIGTEAFF. The CDR3 DNA reads as TGTGCCAGCAGTCAGGGGATCGGCACTGAAGCTTTCTTT.

This clone appeared once. The gene calls are TRBV24-1 and TRBJ1-2, with a possible D match to TRBD1 (5 bases). The CDR3 contains 15 residues. Per germline, CDR1 KGHDR and CDR2 SFDVKD. V was trimmed by 3 bases and J by 6 bases, leaving 16 bases between them. The CDR3 DNA reads TGTGCCACCAGTGATCCCGCGGGGACGAATAATGGCTACACCTTC. Translating gives CATSDPAGTNNGYTF.

The chain is built from TRBV4-2 and TRBJ2-1; TRBD2 agrees at 8 bases. The CDR3 is made up of 16 amino acids. Germline V gene lookup returns CDR1 LGHNA and CDR2 YNFKEQ. V lost 5 bases, J lost 2 bases, and 8 bases stayed unmatched. CDR3 bases: TGTGCCAGCAGCACTCGACTAGCGACCGCCTACAATGAGCAGTTCTTC. This gives the protein CASSTRLATAYNEQFF.